Here is one T cell receptor beta chain with its context. Its antigen is unidentified. The Oncomine TCR Beta short-read assay generated sequence data from the DNA of cultured CD4+ T cells. Investigators obtained genomic DNA by extraction from cultured CD4+ T cells. TCRdb itself ran the PCR reads through MiXCR, one entry per CDR3 protein. Of roughly 12,000 distinct CDR3 sequences listed, 76% were seen once; the top ten hold roughly a quarter. Indicated treatment: roughly 10-day PBMC culture with coronavirus spike peptide pools or control peptides (ViraFEST assay). Half the medium was replaced with fresh IL-2 medium on days 3 and 7. The data were taken from a study of vaccination and CD4 T cells after COVID-19. Study at large: Each post-COVID sample was drawn after diagnosis, and the median interval was roughly 100 days (range 35 to 161). Post-vaccine specimens were obtained a median around 79 days after dose two (range 14 to 241).

Germline CDR1 is MNHEY and CDR2 is SVGEGT. The CDR3 sequence is 17 residues long. The V gene end was trimmed by 3 bases and the J gene end by 1 base; junction bases not matched to a gene: 12. The J gene is TRBJ2-7, the V gene TRBV6-2 or TRBV6-3, with TRBD2 matching over 7 bases. The receptor's source is a human donor who had recovered from COVID-19. Sequencing was done on a sample of CD4+ T cells from blood, cultured in vitro. CDR3 sequence (DNA): TGTGCCAGCAGTTATCCCCTCGGCGGGAGTCTTTCCTACGAGCAGTACTTC. Translating gives CASSYPLGGSLSYEQYF.